This note documents a single T cell receptor beta chain sequence. Its specificity is not known. This sample stems from a study of OX40 agonist ivuxolimab in advanced cancers. Background on the study: Allowance was made for prior anti-PD-1, anti-PD-L1 or anti-CTLA-4 therapy, and 35% to 40% had some. General study points: CD8+ T cells showed, on average, more clonal expansion than CD4+ cells. Partial responders at 0.1-3.0 mg/kg had among the lowest clonal expansion.

This table comes from immunoSEQ multiplex PCR, and its TCRdb copy is limited to in-frame clones, with some not included. The repertoire includes 20,000 to 25,000 clones, over 65% of them detected once, and roughly 34% sits in the top ten. CDR1 is MNHEY and CDR2 is SMNVEV in the germline V gene (reference sequence). The CDR3 extends over 15 amino acids. The J segment lost 7 bases and the V segment lost 4 bases, leaving 7 bases of the junction unmatched. Blood draws occurred at baseline, cycle 4 day 1, and cycle 7 day 1. The starting material was CD4+ or CD8+ T cells sorted from blood, obtained in a trial of the OX40 agonist ivuxolimab. This sequence was found in an adult with an advanced solid tumor such as melanoma, head and neck, liver or kidney cancer. The chain employs TRBV27 and TRBJ1-2, with 12 bases aligning to TRBD1. CDR3 sequence: CASSYGGQGATGYTF. CDR3 nucleotide sequence: TGTGCCAGCAGTTATGGGGGACAGGGGGCGACTGGCTACACCTTC.